This TCR beta chain came from a study of human T cells and chemical hapten exposure. Findings of the study overall: With alopecia, donors may have immune responses unlike healthy people's. Sensitization with DPC brought no change to TCRs above 1 in 1000 in frequency. Expanded TCRs showed more large CDR3 clusters than pre-sensitization or healthy control sets.

Time point described: pre-sensitization, week 0. Treatment given: therapeutic diphenylcyclopropenone sensitization with weekly scalp DPC. Losses at the gene ends were 4 bases for V and 0 bases for J; bases not matched to a gene: 4. The CDR3 is 14 amino acids. Germline CDR1 SGHNT, CDR2 YYREEE (reference sequence). This clonotype was seen a few times. Antigen: not known. As processed by the authors: Sample-level TCR yields exhibited a median of approximately 89,000, with a range of 23,224 to 690,600. Each CDR3 protein is one row after TCRdb ran MiXCR on the RACE reads. TCRdb's processing, not the study's, gives the V and J calls here. The repertoire has fewer than 150,000 distinct CDR3 sequences, approximately 13% of them found once; the top ten carry about 3%.

The sequenced sample was whole blood, obtained in connection with sensitization to the hapten diphenylcyclopropenone (DPC). The sequence was collected from a woman younger than 30 with alopecia areata. Some clones in this sample may be carry-over from other donors' samples. The rearrangement uses TRBV5-4 and TRBJ2-7; the match to TRBD1 covers 7 bases. DNA of the CDR3: TGTGCCAGCAGCCCCTGGGACAGCTCCTACGAGCAGTACTTC. Encoded protein: CASSPWDSSYEQYF.